These T cell receptor beta chains were read from a single sample in a study of shared clonotypes between healthy human individuals. Some clones are missing from TCRdb's copy, which holds only in-frame ones; the method was immunoSEQ multiplex PCR. The sample yields 90,000 to 120,000 clones, about 71% seen once. The sequencing sample was made of memory CD8+ T cells sorted from blood. Receptors originate from a young woman in good health. CDR3s include the opening cysteine and the closing phenylalanine or tryptophan. Fields, in order: clone size, J gene, D gene, V gene, CDR3 DNA, CDR3 protein. A D gene is named only where the DNA matches it firmly. The size entry is marked missing in some rows and otherwise reads once, few, many or a size class.

size: NA; J: TRBJ2-2; D: TRBD1; V: TRBV19; DNA: TGTGCCACCCTCCAGGAGGACAGGACAACGACCGGGGAGCTGTTTTTT; CDR3: CATLQEDRTTTGELFF
size: NA; J: TRBJ2-7; D: NA; V: TRBV20-1; DNA: TGCAGTGCTAGTGACTACGAGCAGTACTTC; CDR3: CSASDYEQYF
size: NA; J: TRBJ2-3; D: NA; V: TRBV5-6; DNA: TGTGCCAGCAGCTTGGCCGAAAAGGGCGGCACAGATACGCAGTATTTT; CDR3: CASSLAEKGGTDTQYF
size: once; J: TRBJ2-7; D: TRBD2; V: TRBV13; DNA: TGTGCCAGCAGCTCCAGAGATAGCGGGAGCTACGAGCAGTACTTC; CDR3: CASSSRDSGSYEQYF
size: many; J: TRBJ1-5; D: NA; V: TRBV7-9; DNA: TGTGCCAGCAGCTTATATGGTAATAGCAATCAGCCCCAGCATTTT; CDR3: CASSLYGNSNQPQHF
size: once; J: TRBJ2-1; D: NA; V: TRBV6-1; DNA: TGTGCCAGCAGTGAAACAAGGGGGTATGAGCAGTTCTTC; CDR3: CASSETRGYEQFF
size: once; J: TRBJ1-1; D: TRBD1; V: TRBV27; DNA: TGTGCCAGCACGCGGTGGGGGACAGGGAACACTGAAGCTTTCTTT; CDR3: CASTRWGTGNTEAFF
size: NA; J: TRBJ2-7; D: TRBD1; V: TRBV19; DNA: TGTGCCAGTAGTATCCACGGGACAGGGCGGTACGAGCAGTACTTC; CDR3: CASSIHGTGRYEQYF
size: once; J: TRBJ1-5; D: NA; V: TRBV27; DNA: TGTGCCAGCAGTTTATCGGGAGGGAACCAGCCCCAGCATTTT; CDR3: CASSLSGGNQPQHF
size: NA; J: TRBJ2-7; D: NA; V: TRBV4-1; DNA: TGCGCCAGCAGCCAAGAACCCCTTAGGTACGAGCAGTACTTC; CDR3: CASSQEPLRYEQYF
size: NA; J: TRBJ2-7; D: TRBD1; V: TRBV7-8; DNA: TGTGCCAGCAGCCCCGGGACAGGGGACCACGAGCAGTACTTC; CDR3: CASSPGTGDHEQYF
size: NA; J: TRBJ1-4; D: NA; V: TRBV5-1; DNA: TGCGCCAGCAGCTTGAAGTCAGCTGCAACTAATGAAAAACTGTTTTTT; CDR3: CASSLKSAATNEKLFF
size: NA; J: TRBJ2-1; D: NA; V: TRBV18; DNA: TGTGCCAGCTCACCACCGGTAGGGTGGGTCTACAATGAGCAGTTCTTC; CDR3: CASSPPVGWVYNEQFF
size: once; J: TRBJ2-1; D: NA; V: TRBV2; DNA: TGTGCCAGCAGTGAAGCGTGGGGGAATGAGCAGTTCTTC; CDR3: CASSEAWGNEQFF
size: NA; J: TRBJ1-5; D: NA; V: TRBV6-6; DNA: TGTGCCAGCACCCTAGGGGGGAATCAGCCCCAGCATTTT; CDR3: CASTLGGNQPQHF
size: NA; J: TRBJ1-2; D: NA; V: TRBV14; DNA: TGTGCCAGCAGCCGACTCTGGGCCAGGGGTGATGGCTACACCTTC; CDR3: CASSRLWARGDGYTF
size: once; J: TRBJ2-5; D: NA; V: TRBV6-1; DNA: TGTGCCAGCAGTGCTCTTCCGGGACCGACGGGGGAGACCCAGTACTTC; CDR3: CASSALPGPTGETQYF
size: NA; J: TRBJ2-3; D: TRBD1; V: TRBV23-1; DNA: TGCGCCAGCACTTGCCGGGACAGGGTTTCAGATACGCAGTATTTT; CDR3: CASTCRDRVSDTQYF
size: once; J: TRBJ2-1; D: TRBD1; V: TRBV7-2; DNA: TGTGCCAGCAGCAAATCAGGGGGCAATGAGCAGTTCTTC; CDR3: CASSKSGGNEQFF
size: NA; J: TRBJ1-2; D: TRBD1; V: TRBV18; DNA: TGTGCCAGCTCAACGGGACAGGATGATCGTGGCTACACCTTC; CDR3: CASSTGQDDRGYTF
size: NA; J: TRBJ2-1; D: TRBD2; V: TRBV27; DNA: TGTGCCAGCAGTTTACTAGGGACTAGATGGAATGAGCAGTTCTTC; CDR3: CASSLLGTRWNEQFF
size: NA; J: TRBJ2-7; D: NA; V: TRBV21-1; DNA: TGTGCCAGCAGCAAAGGAGGACAGTGCTCCTACGAGCAGTACTTC; CDR3: CASSKGGQCSYEQYF
size: NA; J: TRBJ2-5; D: TRBD1; V: TRBV7-9; DNA: TGTGCCACCTTTGAGGCAGGGGGCGTGGAGACCCAGTACTTC; CDR3: CATFEAGGVETQYF
size: few; J: TRBJ2-6; D: NA; V: TRBV28; DNA: TGTGCCAGCACCCAATCAGAGACTGGGGCCAACGTCCTGACTTTC; CDR3: CASTQSETGANVLTF
size: medium-sized; J: TRBJ2-1; D: TRBD2; V: TRBV28; DNA: TGTGCCAGCAGTTTATTCGGACTAGCTGGCGAGCAGTTCTTC; CDR3: CASSLFGLAGEQFF
size: NA; J: TRBJ2-7; D: TRBD2; V: TRBV7-2; DNA: TGTGCCAGCAGAGTTCAGCGGGACTCCTACGAGCAGTACTTC; CDR3: CASRVQRDSYEQYF
size: NA; J: TRBJ2-7; D: TRBD2; V: TRBV15; DNA: TGTGCCACCAGCAGAGAAGGGCGGGGACTAGTAGGGGAGCAGTACTTC; CDR3: CATSREGRGLVGEQYF
size: once; J: TRBJ2-7; D: NA; V: TRBV25-1; DNA: TGTGCCAGCAGTGAGCCTAGCGCCTACGAGCAGTACTTC; CDR3: CASSEPSAYEQYF
size: NA; J: TRBJ1-4; D: NA; V: TRBV2; DNA: TGTGCCAGCAGCTGGCAGTCAGCAACTAATGAAAAACTGTTTTTT; CDR3: CASSWQSATNEKLFF
size: once; J: TRBJ2-7; D: TRBD2; V: TRBV25-1; DNA: TGTGCCAGCACTAGCGGTAAGTACGAGCAGTACTTC; CDR3: CASTSGKYEQYF
size: NA; J: TRBJ2-7; D: TRBD2; V: TRBV11-2; DNA: TGTGCCAGCAGCTTAGGACTAGCCTCCTACGAGCAGTACTTC; CDR3: CASSLGLASYEQYF
size: NA; J: TRBJ2-3; D: TRBD2; V: TRBV27; DNA: TGTGCCAGCAGTTTGGTTCTAGCGGGCACAGATACGCAGTATTTT; CDR3: CASSLVLAGTDTQYF
size: medium-sized; J: TRBJ2-7; D: NA; V: TRBV13; DNA: TGTGCCAGCAGCTTGGGAGGCTTCTCCTACGAGCAGTACTTC; CDR3: CASSLGGFSYEQYF
size: NA; J: TRBJ1-1; D: NA; V: TRBV19; DNA: TGTGCCAGTACGGGGGCGGTTAACACTGAAGCTTTCTTT; CDR3: CASTGAVNTEAFF
size: NA; J: TRBJ2-1; D: NA; V: TRBV9; DNA: TGTGCCAGCAGCCTTGTGGGGAACTACAATGAGCAGTTCTTC; CDR3: CASSLVGNYNEQFF
size: NA; J: TRBJ2-7; D: TRBD1; V: TRBV28; DNA: TGTGCCAGCAGGCCGAGGGACAGAGAAATCTACGAGCAGTACTTC; CDR3: CASRPRDREIYEQYF
size: NA; J: TRBJ2-1; D: TRBD2; V: TRBV19; DNA: TGTGCCACCCTGGGGGGGTACAATGAGCAGTTCTTC; CDR3: CATLGGYNEQFF
size: NA; J: TRBJ2-7; D: NA; V: TRBV10-3; DNA: TGTGCCATCAGTGAGAAGCAGGGTACCATCTCTACGAACTTC; CDR3: CAISEKQGTISTNF
size: NA; J: TRBJ2-2; D: TRBD2; V: TRBV5-5; DNA: TGTGCCAGCAGCTTGTACGCTAGCGGGACGAACACCGGGGAGCTGTTTTTT; CDR3: CASSLYASGTNTGELFF